The 30 T cell receptor beta chains in this list originate from one sample, sequenced in a study of blood T cell repertoires in COVID-19. Assay: immunoSEQ multiplex PCR; the TCRdb copy retains only in-frame clones and omits some. The sample carries some 260,000 clones, approximately 83% recorded once. The sample was peripheral blood. The origin of the receptors is a man of 80 years or more with acute or convalescent COVID-19.

The V and J genes are TRBV23-1 and TRBJ2-7, with 8 bases lining up with TRBD1. TRBV23-1 belongs to the ORF category, with a function that is uncertain. J gave up 3 bases and V 7 bases, and 20 bases lay outside the gene matches. There are 18 residues in the CDR3. The CDR3 here is CASTTGTGSPYGHYEQYF. As DNA, the CDR3 is TGCGCCAGCACCACCGGGACAGGCTCACCCTATGGACACTACGAGCAGTACTTC.

J is TRBJ1-2 and V is TRBV5-5; D is possibly TRBD1 (5 bases). The CDR3 consists of 13 residues. From germline, CDR1 is SGHKS and CDR2 YYEKEE (reference sequence). Trimming removed 4 bases at V and 6 bases at J, with 13 bases between. CDR3 nucleotides: TGTGCCAGCAGCCGGCAGGGTCATGATGGCTACACCTTC. Protein: CASSRQGHDGYTF.

This clone was recorded a few times. Other nucleotide sequences from this sample produce the same CDR3. This chain connects TRBV6-5 to TRBJ1-5; tentative D call: TRBD1 (5 bases). The ends were cut back, 0 bases at V and 0 bases at J, with 9 bases in the middle. The CDR3 is 16 residues long. The V gene's germline CDR1 is MNHEY and CDR2 SVGAGI. For the CDR3, the DNA is TGTGCCAGCAGTTACTCGGGGCCTTATAGCAATCAGCCCCAGCATTTT. It yields the protein CASSYSGPYSNQPQHF.

CDR3 residues: CASSVDSGEAFF. CDR3 sequence (DNA): TGTGCCAGCAGTGTTGACTCCGGAGAAGCTTTCTTT. This chain uses TRBV2 with TRBJ1-1; D is ambiguous. Trimming took off 4 bases at V and 8 bases at J, with 11 bases between the two ends. This CDR3 comprises 12 residues. Germline loops: CDR1 SNHLY, CDR2 FYNNEI.

The chain links TRBV5-8 to TRBJ1-4; D gene ambiguous. The ends were cut back, 0 bases at V and 3 bases at J, with 9 bases in the middle. Germline V lookup: CDR1 SGHTS, CDR2 YDEGEE. This CDR3 region has 15 residues. The DNA of the CDR3 is TGTGCCAGCAGCTTGGGACTTCGCCCTAATGAAAAACTGTTTTTT. Translated, it gives CASSLGLRPNEKLFF.

V gene TRBV5-1 combines with J gene TRBJ2-3, with D possibly TRBD1 on 6 matching bases. From germline, CDR1 is SGHRS and CDR2 YFSETQ. Deletions cut 0 bases from V and 2 bases from J, with 13 bases between. The CDR3 loop spans 16 amino acids. CDR3 sequence reads: CASSLDSGGHTDTQYF. As DNA, the CDR3 is TGCGCCAGCAGCTTGGACAGTGGGGGCCACACAGATACGCAGTATTTT.

The V call is TRBV6-6, the J call TRBJ2-6; maybe TRBD2 (5 bases). CDR3 length equals 15 residues. The V gene lost 5 bases and the J gene lost 0 bases, with 8 bases spanning the gap. Germline V CDR1 and CDR2: MNHNY, SVGAGI (reference sequence). DNA of the CDR3: TGTGCCAGCAGTAGCGGATTCTCTGGGGCCAACGTCCTGACTTTC. This sequence encodes CASSSGFSGANVLTF.

J is TRBJ1-5 and V is TRBV7-9, with D maybe TRBD1 (5 bases). In germline, CDR1 is SEHNR, CDR2 FQNEAQ (reference sequence). The CDR3 has 14 amino acids. V lost 7 bases and J 5 bases, leaving 15 bases between the germline ends. This CDR3 reads CASTLGGEYQPQHF. The CDR3 DNA is TGTGCCAGCACTCTCGGGGGGGAATATCAGCCCCAGCATTTT. Filled out from reference TRBV7-9 and TRBJ1-5, the complete variable domain reads DTGVSQNPRHKITKRGQNVTFRCDPISEHNRLYWYRQTLGQGPEFLTYFQNEAQLEKSRLLSDRFSAERPKGSFSTLEIQRTEQGDSAMYLCASTLGGEYQPQHFGDGTRLSIL.

The chain carries TRBV5-1 and TRBJ1-2; 8 bases are shared with TRBD1. The CDR3 spans 13 residues. The V and J ends lost 7 bases and 2 bases, in that order; junction bases with no gene match: 4. Germline-derived CDR1 and CDR2 are SGHRS and YFSETQ. The CDR3: CASYTGGNYGYTF. The CDR3 DNA reads TGCGCCAGCTATACAGGGGGAAACTATGGCTACACCTTC. The complete variable domain, with remaining parts taken from reference TRBV5-1 and TRBJ1-2, reads KAGVTQTPRYLIKTRGQQVTLSCSPISGHRSVSWYQQTPGQGLQFLFEYFSETQRNKGNFPGRFSGRQFSNSRSEMNVSTLELGDSALYLCASYTGGNYGYTFGSGTRLTVV.

The rearrangement uses TRBV4-1 and TRBJ2-7; the D gene is possibly TRBD2 (6 bases). This CDR3 is 16 amino acids long. The germline gives CDR1 MGHRA, CDR2 YSYEKL. V was cut by 0 bases and J by 3 bases, with 15 bases left in between. Here the CDR3 reads CASSQEVRGFGYEQYF. CDR3 nucleotide sequence: TGCGCCAGCAGCCAAGAAGTACGGGGGTTTGGCTACGAGCAGTACTTC.

The V and J genes are TRBV6-5 and TRBJ2-7; TRBD1 matches 7 bases. Germline CDR1 MNHEY, CDR2 SVGAGI. V dropped 0 bases and J dropped 5; count of bases not matched to a gene: 7. This CDR3 is 15 amino acids long. The CDR3 DNA reads as TGTGCCAGCAGTTACTCGTACAGGGGTTACCACGAGCAGTACTTC. Encoded protein: CASSYSYRGYHEQYF.

V usage is TRBV29-1 and J usage is TRBJ1-2; TRBD1 agrees at 10 bases. From germline, CDR1 is SQVTM and CDR2 ANQGSEA. The V segment lost 4 bases and the J segment 7 bases; nucleotides outside the gene matches: 6. There are 13 residues in the CDR3. This chain's CDR3 is CSVGQGARFGYTF. Here the CDR3 DNA reads TGCAGCGTTGGACAGGGGGCGCGGTTTGGCTACACCTTC.

The rearrangement uses TRBV9 and TRBJ2-3; perhaps TRBD2 as D (5 bases). The length of the CDR3 is 16 residues. V gave up 0 bases and J gave up 0 bases, with 11 bases separating them. Germline V gene lookup returns CDR1 SGDLS and CDR2 YYNGEE. CDR3 amino acids: CASSVVSAGSTDTQYF. The DNA of the CDR3 is TGTGCCAGCAGCGTAGTCAGTGCGGGTAGCACAGATACGCAGTATTTT.

The rearrangement joins TRBV24-1 to TRBJ2-1; 8 bases are shared with TRBD2. The CDR3 totals 17 residues. Germline CDR1 reads KGHDR; CDR2 reads SFDVKD. With 3 bases clipped from V and 2 bases from J, the junction kept 8 bases outside the gene matches. The CDR3 DNA reads TGTGCCACCAGTGATCCCGCTAGCGGGCGCCCCTACAATGAGCAGTTCTTC. Translated, it gives CATSDPASGRPYNEQFF.

This clone has more than one count but fewer than ten. The same CDR3 can be traced to other DNA sequences in this sample. The chain carries TRBV5-1 and TRBJ2-7; 9 positions agree with TRBD1. There are 14 residues in the CDR3. The junction had 2 bases not matched to a gene; V was cut back by 3 bases and J by 1 base. From germline, CDR1 is SGHRS and CDR2 YFSETQ. The CDR3, as DNA: TGCGCCAGCAGCTGGGGACAGGGTTCCTACGAGCAGTACTTC. Protein product: CASSWGQGSYEQYF.

This clone was seen more than once but under ten times. The chain is built from TRBV7-9 and TRBJ1-2; 7 nucleotides match TRBD1. Trimming at V came to 4 bases and at J to 8 bases, leaving 13 bases not matched to a gene. Germline V gene lookup returns CDR1 SEHNR and CDR2 FQNEAQ (reference sequence). This CDR3 spans 15 amino acids. The CDR3 coding sequence is TGTGCCAGCAGCTCAGCAGACAGGGAAAATGGAGGCTACACCTTC. Translation gives CASSSADRENGGYTF.

CDR3 in amino acids: CASSLGMTGGYGYTF. The CDR3 region has the DNA TGTGCCAGCAGCTTAGGAATGACAGGGGGCTATGGCTACACCTTC. This chain links TRBV13 with TRBJ1-2; 9 bases are a match to TRBD1. V gave up 0 bases and J gave up 4 bases; unmatched junction bases: 3. The CDR3 runs to 15 residues. CDR1 is PRHDT, CDR2 FYEKMQ, per germline (reference sequence). The whole variable domain, filled in from reference TRBV13 and TRBJ1-2, reads AAGVIQSPRHLIKEKRETATLKCYPIPRHDTVYWYQQGPGQDPQFLISFYEKMQSDKGSIPDRFSAQQFSDYHSELNMSSLELGDSALYFCASSLGMTGGYGYTFGSGTRLTVV.

This clone has just one count. The rearrangement uses TRBV19 and TRBJ1-5, with TRBD1 matching over 8 bases. The CDR3 length is 15 residues. J lost 2 bases, V lost 9 bases, and 9 bases had no gene match. The germline CDR1 and CDR2 sequences are LNHDA and SQIVND (reference sequence). The chain's CDR3 is CASSYQGQGNQPQHF. CDR3 DNA sequence: TGTGCCAGCTCCTACCAGGGACAGGGCAATCAGCCCCAGCATTTT.

In its sample, this clone was seen once. The chain uses TRBV6-2 or TRBV6-3 and TRBJ1-2; 10 nucleotides agree with TRBD1. V dropped 5 bases and J dropped 0; count of bases not matched to a gene: 3. This CDR3 has 15 amino acids. The germline V gene has CDR1 MNHEY and CDR2 SVGEGT. This chain's CDR3 is CASSRQGAANYGYTF. The CDR3 nucleotides read TGTGCCAGCAGTCGACAGGGGGCGGCTAACTATGGCTACACCTTC.

This clone was counted only a few times. The chain joins TRBV7-9 to TRBJ1-4; 9 nucleotides align to TRBD1. Germline lookup yields CDR1 SEHNR and CDR2 FQNEAQ (reference sequence). This CDR3 is built from 18 residues. The V gene end was trimmed by 6 bases and the J gene end by 5 bases; junction bases not matched to a gene: 16. CDR3 residues: CASSFKFNTGTGNEKLFF. For the CDR3, the DNA is TGTGCCAGCAGTTTCAAGTTTAACACCGGGACAGGGAATGAAAAACTGTTTTTT.

This sequence joins TRBV6-5 and TRBJ2-7; the match to TRBD2 covers 11 bases. Germline loops: CDR1 MNHEY, CDR2 SVGAGI. The CDR3 has 14 residues. Unmatched junction bases numbered 7, after V lost 8 bases and J lost 4 bases. The CDR3 sequence is CASALLAGVYEQYF. For the CDR3, the DNA is TGTGCCAGCGCCCTACTAGCGGGAGTATACGAGCAGTACTTC.

This clone was found a few times. The V and J genes are TRBV3-1 (or the pseudogene TRBV3-2) and TRBJ1-2; the match to TRBD1 covers 7 bases. V was clipped by 2 bases and J by 7 bases; unmatched bases: 4. Germline CDR1 and CDR2: LGHDT and YNNKEL (reference sequence). The CDR3 is 13 amino acids. DNA for the CDR3: TGTGCCAGCAGCCAACCCACAGGGGCTGGCTACACCTTC. Encoded protein: CASSQPTGAGYTF.

V gene TRBV11-3 combines with J gene TRBJ2-2; D is possibly TRBD2 (5 bases). Germline assignment: CDR1 SGHNT and CDR2 YENEEA. The V end lost 1 base, the J end lost 2 bases, and 14 bases lay between the germline ends. This CDR3 has 17 amino acids. The CDR3 coding sequence is TGTGCCAGCAGCTTAGGAGTCCAACGGGGTAACACCGGGGAGCTGTTTTTT. As protein: CASSLGVQRGNTGELFF.

The chain couples TRBV6-6 to TRBJ2-7; no firm D call. Deletions cut 5 bases from V and 3 bases from J, with 11 bases between. Looked up from germline, CDR1 is MNHNY and CDR2 is SVGAGI (reference sequence). This CDR3 region has 13 residues. The CDR3 region is CASSHQRLYEQYF. The DNA for the CDR3 is TGTGCCAGCAGTCATCAACGACTCTACGAGCAGTACTTC.

This sequence joins TRBV5-5 and TRBJ1-4, with D perhaps matching TRBD1 (5 bases). Germline CDR1 SGHKS, CDR2 YYEKEE (reference sequence). Trimming took off 4 bases at V and 3 bases at J, with 10 bases between the two ends. CDR3 length equals 14 residues. CDR3 nucleotides: TGTGCCAGCAGCCTCTGGGGCCCTAATGAAAAACTGTTTTTT. This codes for CASSLWGPNEKLFF. Using reference TRBV5-5 and TRBJ1-4 for the parts outside the CDR3, the full variable domain is DAGVTQSPTHLIKTRGQQVTLRCSPISGHKSVSWYQQVLGQGPQFIFQYYEKEERGRGNFPDRFSARQFPNYSSELNVNALLLGDSALYLCASSLWGPNEKLFFGSGTQLSVL.

This clone was counted once. The chain joins TRBV7-9 to TRBJ2-1, with 11 bases aligning to TRBD2. The CDR3 is made up of 15 amino acids. V gave up 6 bases and J gave up 4 bases; unmatched junction bases: 5. Germline lookup yields CDR1 SEHNR and CDR2 FQNEAQ (reference sequence). The CDR3, as DNA: TGTGCCAGCAGATCTAGCGGGGGGACTTACAATGAGCAGTTCTTC. Translation gives CASRSSGGTYNEQFF. Full variable domain (missing parts from reference TRBV7-9 and TRBJ2-1): DTGVSQNPRHKITKRGQNVTFRCDPISEHNRLYWYRQTLGQGPEFLTYFQNEAQLEKSRLLSDRFSAERPKGSFSTLEIQRTEQGDSAMYLCASRSSGGTYNEQFFGPGTRLTVL.

The V and J genes are TRBV4-1 and TRBJ1-1; TRBD1 aligns across 8 bases. The CDR3 loop spans 16 amino acids. V dropped 3 bases and J dropped 0; count of bases not matched to a gene: 6. Germline CDR1 and CDR2: MGHRA and YSYEKL. The CDR3 is CASSQRDRLMNTEAFF. The CDR3 DNA follows: TGCGCCAGCAGCCAGAGGGACAGGCTTATGAACACTGAAGCTTTCTTT.

The V gene is TRBV25-1, the J gene TRBJ2-1, with 8 bases aligning to TRBD1. This CDR3 is built from 15 residues. Germline loops: CDR1 MGHDK, CDR2 SYGVNS. J was trimmed by 5 bases and V by 2 bases; bases with no gene match: 5. CDR3 coding DNA: TGTGCCAGCAGTGAACGGACAGGGTGGGACAATGAGCAGTTCTTC. Its translation: CASSERTGWDNEQFF.

This chain joins TRBV2 and TRBJ2-1; perhaps TRBD2 as D (5 bases). The ends were cut back, 5 bases at V and 3 bases at J, with 11 bases in the middle. The CDR3 is 14 amino acids. Germline values: CDR1 SNHLY, CDR2 FYNNEI. CDR3 amino acids: CASSRKGDYNEQFF. The CDR3 DNA reads TGTGCCAGCAGTCGGAAGGGAGACTACAATGAGCAGTTCTTC.

The CDR3 region has the DNA TGTGCCAGTAGTGCCGGGCCCCGACAGGTCAATCAGCCCCAGCATTTT. Its protein product is CASSAGPRQVNQPQHF. This chain connects TRBV19 to TRBJ1-5, with D possibly being TRBD1 (6 bases). The V gene lost 5 bases and the J gene lost 3 bases, with 17 bases spanning the gap. This CDR3 is built from 16 residues. Germline V lookup: CDR1 LNHDA, CDR2 SQIVND (reference sequence).